This TCR beta chain stems from a study of cytomegalovirus exposure and HLA in healthy donors. Use of 60 Vbeta and 13 Jbeta primers characterized the PCR. Clones were read by immunoSEQ multiplex PCR, and TCRdb kept only the in-frame ones, dropping some. The data hold roughly 110,000 clones, with 82% observed a single time. The CDR3 runs to 13 residues. Trimming shortened V by 7 bases and J by 4 bases, and 8 bases separated the two germline ends. Germline lookup yields CDR1 MNHNS and CDR2 SASEGT. This chain uses TRBV6-1 with TRBJ2-6; D is uncertain. Sequenced sample: PBMCs. This receptor was identified in a man aged 45-60 years in good health and CMV-seronegative. The CDR3 nucleotides read TGTGCCAGCAAGGAGAGCGGGGCCAACGTCCTGACTTTC. Translation: CASKESGANVLTF.